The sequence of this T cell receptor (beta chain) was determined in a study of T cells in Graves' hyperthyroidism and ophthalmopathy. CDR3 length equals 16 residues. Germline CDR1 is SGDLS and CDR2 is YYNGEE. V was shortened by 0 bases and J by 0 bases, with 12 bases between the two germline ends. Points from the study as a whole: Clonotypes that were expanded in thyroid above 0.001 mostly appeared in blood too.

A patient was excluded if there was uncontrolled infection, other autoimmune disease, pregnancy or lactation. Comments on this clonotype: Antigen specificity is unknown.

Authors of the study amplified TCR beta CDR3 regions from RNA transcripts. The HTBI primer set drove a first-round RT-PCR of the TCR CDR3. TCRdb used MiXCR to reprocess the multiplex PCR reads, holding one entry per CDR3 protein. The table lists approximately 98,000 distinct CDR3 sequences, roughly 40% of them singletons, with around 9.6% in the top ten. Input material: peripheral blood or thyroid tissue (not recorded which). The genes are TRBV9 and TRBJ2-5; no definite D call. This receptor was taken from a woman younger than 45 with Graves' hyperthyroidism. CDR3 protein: CASSVGRIVYQETQYF. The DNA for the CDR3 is TGTGCCAGCAGCGTAGGAAGGATCGTTTACCAAGAGACCCAGTACTTC.